This TCR beta chain was recorded in a study of T cell responses to AZD1222 COVID-19 vaccine. The table came from immunoSEQ multiplex PCR; TCRdb's copy has only in-frame clones and leaves some out. The table records some 130,000 clones, about nine tenths of them present only once. Germline values: CDR1 SGHTS, CDR2 YDEGEE. V was cut by 0 bases and J by 2 bases, with 6 bases left in between. CDR3 length: 13 residues. V usage is TRBV5-8 and J usage is TRBJ2-7; no clear D gene. This sequence was found in an adult in good health. The source was peripheral blood, collected on day 0 of AZD1222 vaccination. CDR3 in DNA: TGTGCCAGCAGCTTGGCTGGAACCTACGAGCAGTACTTC. Translating gives CASSLAGTYEQYF.